This TCR beta chain derives from a study of immune evolution from preneoplasia to lung adenocarcinoma. Study results and caveats: Normal lung had the highest top T cell clone frequencies. Clonality was highest in normal lung, lower in later-stage lesions apparently. T cell clonality was higher in KRAS-mutant than EGFR-mutant or wild-type nodules.

Between about 2014 and 2018, patients underwent resection in Japan or China. A word on this clone: As yet, its antigen is unknown.

Sequencing was performed with immunoSEQ multiplex PCR; in TCRdb, only in-frame clones are kept and a portion is missing. The sample records over 6,000 clones, about three quarters being singletons. This CDR3 has 13 residues. Germline V CDR1 and CDR2: MNHEY, SVGAGI. The V segment lost 8 bases and the J segment 2 bases; nucleotides outside the gene matches: 6. Material: FFPE minimally invasive lung adenocarcinoma tissue. V is TRBV6-5 and J is TRBJ2-7; 7 bases line up with TRBD2. The sequence came from a person aged 55-80 years with lung adenocarcinoma. The CDR3, as DNA: TGTGCCAGCTCCGAGCGGGAAACCTACGAGCAGTACTTC. Its protein product is CASSERETYEQYF.